The present entry profiles one T cell receptor beta chain with its context. This specimen comes from a study of blood T cell repertoires in COVID-19. Authors' data handling: Reference gene primer amplification in the assay estimated nucleated cell counts. Clones were read by immunoSEQ multiplex PCR, and TCRdb kept only the in-frame ones, dropping some. D and trimming come from the DNA, and the V and J calls and clone size come from that table. The sample holds 400,000 or so clones, less than 95% seen once. Recovery meant two consecutive negative NP/OP PCR tests, professional clearance, or resolved symptoms. CDR3 length equals 15 residues. Trimming pared 5 bases from V and 3 bases from J, leaving 16 bases between. Germline V CDR1 and CDR2: SNHLY, FYNNEI.

The material sequenced was PBMCs or T cells enriched from blood (not recorded which). The rearrangement uses TRBV2 and TRBJ1-2, with D possibly matching TRBD1 (6 bases). The TCR sequence derives from a man aged 18 to 35 who had recovered from COVID-19. The CDR3 bases are TGTGCCAGCAGTTACAGGGAGCGCCTTGACTATGGCTACACCTTC. The encoded protein is CASSYRERLDYGYTF.